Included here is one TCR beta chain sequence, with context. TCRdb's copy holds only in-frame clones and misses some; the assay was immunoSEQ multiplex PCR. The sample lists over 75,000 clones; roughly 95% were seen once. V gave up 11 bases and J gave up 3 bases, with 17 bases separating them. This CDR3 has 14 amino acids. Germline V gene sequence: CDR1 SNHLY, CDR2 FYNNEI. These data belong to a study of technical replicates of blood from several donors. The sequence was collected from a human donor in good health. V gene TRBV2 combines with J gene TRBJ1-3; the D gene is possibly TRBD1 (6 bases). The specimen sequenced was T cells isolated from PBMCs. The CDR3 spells CASRDTTYGNTIYF. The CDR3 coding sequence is TGTGCCTCCCGGGACACGACATATGGAAACACCATATATTTT. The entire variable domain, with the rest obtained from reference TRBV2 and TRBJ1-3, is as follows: EPEVTQTPSHQVTQMGQEVILRCVPISNHLYFYWYRQILGQKVEFLVSFYNNEISEKSEIFDDQFSVERPDGSNFTLKIRSTKLEDSAMYFCASRDTTYGNTIYFGEGSWLTVV.